These T cell receptor beta chains were read from a single sample in a study of T cells after yellow fever vaccination. TCRdb re-derived calls from the 5' RACE reads in MiXCR, one entry per CDR3 protein. The sample consists of about 360,000 distinct CDR3 sequences, 6.2% of them appearing once. Sequences were derived from PBMCs, sampled 5 days after the yellow fever booster vaccination. These receptors all come from a man aged 25-40 years who received the YFV17D yellow fever vaccine. Each CDR3 is given with its conserved first and last residue. Each record gives: clone size, J gene, D gene, V gene, CDR3 DNA, CDR3 protein. D genes are given only for firm matches. Clone size appears in some rows only: once, few, many, or a class for an expanded clone.

clone size: few
J gene: TRBJ2-7
D gene: -
V gene: TRBV2
CDR3 DNA: TGTGCCGGAAGACGGATCTACGAGCAGTACTTC
CDR3 protein: CAGRRIYEQYF

clone size: many
J gene: TRBJ1-1
D gene: -
V gene: TRBV14
CDR3 DNA: TGTGCCAGCAGCCAAGAAGTAACGGCCGCTGAAGCTTTCTTT
CDR3 protein: CASSQEVTAAEAFF

clone size: many
J gene: TRBJ2-7
D gene: -
V gene: TRBV20-1
CDR3 DNA: TGCAGTGCCAGAGGGACTCACAAATACGAGCAGTACTTC
CDR3 protein: CSARGTHKYEQYF

clone size: -
J gene: TRBJ2-5
D gene: TRBD2
V gene: TRBV18
CDR3 DNA: TGTGCCAGCTCACCACCGATAGCGGGAGATCTCCAAGAGACCCAGTACTTC
CDR3 protein: CASSPPIAGDLQETQYF

clone size: few
J gene: TRBJ2-1
D gene: -
V gene: TRBV5-4
CDR3 DNA: TGTGCCAGCAGCGTCGGGCCACCGAAGGGGAATGAGCAGTTCTTC
CDR3 protein: CASSVGPPKGNEQFF

clone size: -
J gene: TRBJ2-2
D gene: TRBD1
V gene: TRBV5-1
CDR3 DNA: TGCGCCAGCACGGGACAGCCGAACACCGGGGAGCTGTTTTTT
CDR3 protein: CASTGQPNTGELFF

clone size: -
J gene: TRBJ1-6
D gene: TRBD1
V gene: TRBV6-5
CDR3 DNA: TGTGCCAGCAGTTCATCAGCGGGACAGGGCTCCTCACCCCTCCACTTT
CDR3 protein: CASSSSAGQGSSPLHF

clone size: few
J gene: TRBJ2-1
D gene: TRBD2
V gene: TRBV7-2
CDR3 DNA: TGTGCCAGCAGCTTAGCGCTCGCTAGCGGGAGGGTGGGCTACAATGAGCAGTTCTTC
CDR3 protein: CASSLALASGRVGYNEQFF

clone size: few
J gene: TRBJ2-1
D gene: TRBD2
V gene: TRBV20-1
CDR3 DNA: TGCAGTGCCCTGACCTTAGCGGGAAGGTCCTACAATGAGCAGTTCTTC
CDR3 protein: CSALTLAGRSYNEQFF

clone size: few
J gene: TRBJ2-7
D gene: -
V gene: TRBV20-1
CDR3 DNA: TGCAGTGCTAGGTGGGGGAGCTCCTACGAGCAGTACTTC
CDR3 protein: CSARWGSSYEQYF

clone size: many
J gene: TRBJ2-4
D gene: -
V gene: TRBV5-5
CDR3 DNA: TGTGCCAGCAGCTTCGGCAGGGAAAACATTCAGTACTTC
CDR3 protein: CASSFGRENIQYF

clone size: -
J gene: TRBJ2-7
D gene: -
V gene: TRBV19
CDR3 DNA: TGTGCCAGTAGTATAGGAAGGCGGGATTTAGCCGAGCAGTACTTC
CDR3 protein: CASSIGRRDLAEQYF

clone size: few
J gene: TRBJ1-1
D gene: -
V gene: TRBV3-1
CDR3 DNA: TGTGCCAGCAGCCAAGGGTATGAAGCTTTCTTT
CDR3 protein: CASSQGYEAFF

clone size: few
J gene: TRBJ1-2
D gene: -
V gene: TRBV7-9
CDR3 DNA: TGTGCCAGCAGTCACAAGGGCTACACCTTC
CDR3 protein: CASSHKGYTF

clone size: many
J gene: TRBJ2-7
D gene: -
V gene: TRBV10-3
CDR3 DNA: TGTGCCATCAGCGTGGGGTCTACCGAGCAGTACTTC
CDR3 protein: CAISVGSTEQYF

clone size: -
J gene: TRBJ2-5
D gene: -
V gene: TRBV10-3
CDR3 DNA: TGTGCCATCAGCCCATCCGCCGCCGAGAAGACCCAGTACTTC
CDR3 protein: CAISPSAAEKTQYF

clone size: few
J gene: TRBJ2-7
D gene: -
V gene: TRBV7-2
CDR3 DNA: TGTGCCAGCAGCCCCGCTGGGAGGCACTACGAGCAGTACTTC
CDR3 protein: CASSPAGRHYEQYF

clone size: -
J gene: TRBJ2-1
D gene: TRBD2
V gene: TRBV7-9
CDR3 DNA: TGTGCCACTGGACTAGCGGAGACGCGGCAGTTCTTC
CDR3 protein: CATGLAETRQFF

clone size: -
J gene: TRBJ2-1
D gene: TRBD1
V gene: TRBV12-3/TRBV12-4
CDR3 DNA: TGTGCCAGCAGTTCGGTGACAGGGGCACCCTACAATGAGCAGTTCTTC
CDR3 protein: CASSSVTGAPYNEQFF

clone size: few
J gene: TRBJ1-6
D gene: -
V gene: TRBV5-4
CDR3 DNA: TGTGCCAGCAGCAGCCTGGAGGGGGTTGGTTCACCCCTCCACTTT
CDR3 protein: CASSSLEGVGSPLHF